The clone carrying this T cell receptor (beta chain) has a single count. These data belong to a study of T cell changes during pregnancy in multiple sclerosis. Only in-frame clones appear in the TCRdb table, and some are missing; sequencing was by immunoSEQ multiplex PCR. This sample carries about 49,000 clones, around 92% of them seen once, and the ten largest clones take more than 0.85%. The sample in question was peripheral blood, obtained after pregnancy. This TCR was sampled from a female donor with multiple sclerosis, enrolled in a pregnancy study.

The CDR3 spells CATLDRARAKNIQYF. The CDR3 region has the DNA TGTGCCACCCTTGACAGGGCGAGAGCCAAAAACATTCAGTACTTC. This chain links TRBV15 with TRBJ2-4; 7 bases map to TRBD1. After removal of 8 bases from V and 0 bases from J, the junction contained 7 bases not matched to a gene. Looked up from germline, CDR1 is LNHNV and CDR2 is YYDKDF (reference sequence). CDR3 length: 15 amino acids.